This T cell receptor (beta chain) came from a study of glioma-infiltrating T cells. Points from the study as a whole: Only very few CDR3 sequences appeared in both tissue and blood. Non-neoplastic patients had below-expected tissue-blood divergence, while all gliomas exceeded expectation.

This clonotype has a count of ten or more. The antigen is undetermined. Amplification of TCR alpha and beta CDR3 regions from RNA used iRepertoire nested multiplex PCR. Tissue mRNA or PBMC total RNA, roughly 90-400 ng, went into one-step reverse transcription and amplification. TCRdb re-called the multiplex PCR reads through MiXCR, storing one row per CDR3 protein. The sample carries about 190,000 distinct CDR3 sequences, around 32% recorded once. V lost 5 bases to trimming and J lost 8 bases, with 12 bases between them. The CDR3 contains 12 residues. The sequencing sample was made of glioma tissue, nonneoplastic brain tissue, or PBMCs (not recorded which). This clonotype was obtained from a human donor with low-grade glioma or glioblastoma, undergoing nonglioma brain surgery, or in good health (not recorded which). The chain joins TRBV12-3 or TRBV12-4 to TRBJ1-1; D may be TRBD1 (5 bases). The CDR3 reads CASSGPGTEAFF. In DNA, the CDR3 is TGTGCCAGCAGTGGACCCGGGACGGAAGCTTTCTTT.